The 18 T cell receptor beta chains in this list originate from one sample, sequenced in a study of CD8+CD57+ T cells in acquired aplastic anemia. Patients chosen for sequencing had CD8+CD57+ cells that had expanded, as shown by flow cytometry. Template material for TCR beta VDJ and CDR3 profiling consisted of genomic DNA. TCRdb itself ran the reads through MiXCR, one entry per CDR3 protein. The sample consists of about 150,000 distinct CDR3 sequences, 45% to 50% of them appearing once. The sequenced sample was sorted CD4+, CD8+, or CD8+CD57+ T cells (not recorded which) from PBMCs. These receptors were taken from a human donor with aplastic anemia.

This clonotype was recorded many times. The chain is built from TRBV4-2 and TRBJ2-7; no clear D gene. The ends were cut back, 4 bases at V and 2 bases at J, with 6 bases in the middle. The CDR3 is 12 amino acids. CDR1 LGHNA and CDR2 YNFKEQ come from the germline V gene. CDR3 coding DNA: TGTGCCAGCAGCCTCCCTACCTACGAGCAGTACTTC. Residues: CASSLPTYEQYF.

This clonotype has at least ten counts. The CDR3 nucleotides read TGTGCCAGCAGTTCCCCAGGGAATAATTCACCCCTCCACTTT. It is translated as CASSSPGNNSPLHF. The chain combines TRBV27 with TRBJ1-6, with D perhaps TRBD1 (5 bases). Germline CDR1 MNHEY, CDR2 SMNVEV (reference sequence). Trimming cost V 4 bases and J 5 bases, with 9 bases left between them. This CDR3 has 14 residues.

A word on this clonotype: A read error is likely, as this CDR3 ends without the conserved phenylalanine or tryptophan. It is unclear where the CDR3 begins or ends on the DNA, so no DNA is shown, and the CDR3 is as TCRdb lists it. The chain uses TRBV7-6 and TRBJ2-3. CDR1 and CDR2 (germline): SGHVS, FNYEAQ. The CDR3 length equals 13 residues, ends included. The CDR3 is CANSLVVKDTRYS.

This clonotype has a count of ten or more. CDR3 DNA sequence: TGCAGCGTTGTTTGGCGGGAGTTCTACAATGAGCAGTTCTTC. The encoded protein is CSVVWREFYNEQFF. The rearrangement links TRBV29-1 to TRBJ2-1; 7 bases match TRBD2. With V trimmed by 4 bases and J by 3 bases, 6 bases remained unmatched. The CDR3 is 14 residues long. CDR1 is SQVTM and CDR2 is ANQGSEA in the germline V gene.

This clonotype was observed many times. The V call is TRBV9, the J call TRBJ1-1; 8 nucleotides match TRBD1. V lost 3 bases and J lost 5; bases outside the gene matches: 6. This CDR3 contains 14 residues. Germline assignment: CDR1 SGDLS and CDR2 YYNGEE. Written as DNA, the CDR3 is TGTGCCAGCAGCGGAGGACAGGGAAGGACTGAAGCTTTCTTT. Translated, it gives CASSGGQGRTEAFF.

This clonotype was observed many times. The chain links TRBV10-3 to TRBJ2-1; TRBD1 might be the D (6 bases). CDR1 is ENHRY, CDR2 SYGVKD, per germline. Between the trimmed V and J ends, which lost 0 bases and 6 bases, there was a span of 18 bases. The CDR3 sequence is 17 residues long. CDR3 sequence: CAISESRGTPASNEQFF. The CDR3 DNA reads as TGTGCCATCAGTGAGTCGAGAGGGACACCCGCGAGCAATGAGCAGTTCTTC.

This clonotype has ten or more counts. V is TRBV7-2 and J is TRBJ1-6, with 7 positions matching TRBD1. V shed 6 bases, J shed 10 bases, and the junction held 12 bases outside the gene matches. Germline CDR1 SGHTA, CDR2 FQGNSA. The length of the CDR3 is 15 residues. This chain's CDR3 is CASSLTRTGNSPLHF. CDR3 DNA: TGTGCCAGCAGTTTAACTCGGACAGGCAACTCACCCCTCCACTTT. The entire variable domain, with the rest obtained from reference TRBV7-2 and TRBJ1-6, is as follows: GAGVSQSPSNKVTEKGKDVELRCDPISGHTALYWYRQSLGQGLEFLIYFQGNSAPDKSGLPSDRFSAERTGGSVSTLTIQRTQQEDSAVYLCASSLTRTGNSPLHFGNGTRLTVT.

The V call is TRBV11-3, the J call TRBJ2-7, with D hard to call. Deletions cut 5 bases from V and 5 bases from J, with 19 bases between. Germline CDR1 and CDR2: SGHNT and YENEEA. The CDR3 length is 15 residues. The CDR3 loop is CASSPLGPGLDEQYF. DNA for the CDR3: TGTGCCAGCAGCCCCCTCGGGCCTGGTCTCGACGAGCAGTACTTC.

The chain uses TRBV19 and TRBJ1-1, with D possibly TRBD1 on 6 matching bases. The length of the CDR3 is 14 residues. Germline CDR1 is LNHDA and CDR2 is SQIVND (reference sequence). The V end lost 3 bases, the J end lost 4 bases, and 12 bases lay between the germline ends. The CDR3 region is CASSMSQGSTEAFF. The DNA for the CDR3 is TGTGCCAGTAGTATGTCCCAGGGGAGCACTGAAGCTTTCTTT.

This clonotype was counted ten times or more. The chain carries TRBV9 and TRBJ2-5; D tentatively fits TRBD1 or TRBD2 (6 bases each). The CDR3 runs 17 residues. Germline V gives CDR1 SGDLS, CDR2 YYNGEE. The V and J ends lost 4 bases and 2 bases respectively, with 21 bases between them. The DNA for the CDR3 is TGTGCCAGCAGCCCCCAGCGTGGGGGGCAATATCAAGAGACCCAGTACTTC. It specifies CASSPQRGGQYQETQYF.

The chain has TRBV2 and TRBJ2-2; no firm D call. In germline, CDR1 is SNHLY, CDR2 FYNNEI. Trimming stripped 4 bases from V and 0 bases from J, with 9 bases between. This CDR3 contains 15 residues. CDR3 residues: CASSGEQPNTGELFF. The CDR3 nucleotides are TGTGCCAGCAGTGGGGAACAGCCGAACACCGGGGAGCTGTTTTTT. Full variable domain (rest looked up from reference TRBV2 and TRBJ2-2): EPEVTQTPSHQVTQMGQEVILRCVPISNHLYFYWYRQILGQKVEFLVSFYNNEISEKSEIFDDQFSVERPDGSNFTLKIRSTKLEDSAMYFCASSGEQPNTGELFFGEGSRLTVL.

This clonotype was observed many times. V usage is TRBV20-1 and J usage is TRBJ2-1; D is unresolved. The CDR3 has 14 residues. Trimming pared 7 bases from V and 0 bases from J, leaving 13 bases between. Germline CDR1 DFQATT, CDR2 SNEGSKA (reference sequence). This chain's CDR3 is CSVVGRSSYNEQFF. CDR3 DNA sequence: TGCAGTGTTGTGGGTAGAAGCTCCTACAATGAGCAGTTCTTC.

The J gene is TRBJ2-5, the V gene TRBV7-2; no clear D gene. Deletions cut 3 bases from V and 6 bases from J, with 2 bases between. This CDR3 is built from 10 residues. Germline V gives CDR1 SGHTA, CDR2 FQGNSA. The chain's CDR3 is CASSLKTQYF. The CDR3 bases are TGTGCCAGCAGCTTGAAGACCCAGTACTTC.

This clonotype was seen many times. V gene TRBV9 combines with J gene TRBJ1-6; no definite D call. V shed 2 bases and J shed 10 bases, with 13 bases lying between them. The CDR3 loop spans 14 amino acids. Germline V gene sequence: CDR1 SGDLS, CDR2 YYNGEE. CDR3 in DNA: TGTGCCAGCAGCGTGACGGGGATGGAGTCACCCCTCCACTTT. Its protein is CASSVTGMESPLHF.

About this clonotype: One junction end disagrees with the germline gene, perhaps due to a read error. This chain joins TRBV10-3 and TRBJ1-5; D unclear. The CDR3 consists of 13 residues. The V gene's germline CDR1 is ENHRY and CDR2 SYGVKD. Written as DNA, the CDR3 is TGTGCCAGCAGTTACCGGGGAAATGAGCCCCAGCATTTT. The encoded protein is CASSYRGNEPQHF.

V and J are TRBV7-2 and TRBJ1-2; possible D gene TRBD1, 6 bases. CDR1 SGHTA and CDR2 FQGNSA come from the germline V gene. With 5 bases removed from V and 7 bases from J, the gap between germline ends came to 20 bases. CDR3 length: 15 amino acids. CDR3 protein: CASSLRFRGEFGYTF. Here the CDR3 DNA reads TGTGCCAGCAGCCTAAGGTTCAGGGGAGAATTTGGCTACACCTTC.

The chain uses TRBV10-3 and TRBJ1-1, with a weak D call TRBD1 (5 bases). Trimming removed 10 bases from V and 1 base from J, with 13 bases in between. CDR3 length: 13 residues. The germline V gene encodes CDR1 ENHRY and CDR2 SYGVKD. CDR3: CATTQDKNTEAFF. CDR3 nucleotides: TGTGCCACCACGCAGGACAAGAACACTGAAGCTTTCTTT.

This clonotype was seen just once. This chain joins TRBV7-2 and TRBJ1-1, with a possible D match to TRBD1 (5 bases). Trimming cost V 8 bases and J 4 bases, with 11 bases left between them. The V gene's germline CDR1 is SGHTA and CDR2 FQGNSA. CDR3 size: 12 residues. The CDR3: CASGDGGTEAFF. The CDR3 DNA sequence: TGTGCCAGCGGCGACGGGGGCACTGAAGCTTTCTTT.